This entry lists 22 T cell receptor beta chains sequenced from one sample in a study of sequential checkpoint blockade in melanoma. The data were produced by immunoSEQ multiplex PCR, yet TCRdb's version contains in-frame clones alone and is incomplete. Here the sample spans around 10,000 clones, approximately 27% being singletons. The treatment denotes: randomized to nivolumab then ipilimumab (arm A) or the reverse (arm B). The sample was tumor tissue (inferred from file names), taken from a patient given nivolumab and ipilimumab in sequence. These receptor sequences come from a human donor with melanoma.

In this sample, this clone turned up a few times. This chain uses TRBV11-3 with TRBJ1-4, with 8 bases that match TRBD1. Germline CDR1 is SGHNT and CDR2 is YENEEA. V trimming: 3 bases; J trimming: 1 base; junction bases outside the gene matches: 4. This CDR3 has 16 residues. Here the CDR3 reads CASSFSGTGTNEKLFF. The CDR3 DNA is TGTGCCAGCAGCTTTTCCGGGACAGGAACTAATGAAAAACTGTTTTTT.

V is TRBV6-8 and J is TRBJ1-1; possible D gene TRBD1, 5 bases. The germline V and J ends were trimmed by 10 bases and 0 bases, with 12 bases remaining between them. The length of the CDR3 is 13 residues. Germline lookup yields CDR1 MNHGY and CDR2 SAAAGT. The CDR3 nucleotides are TGTGCCATCAGGGCAGGCATGAACACTGAAGCTTTCTTT. It translates to CAIRAGMNTEAFF.

This clone showed up many times. The V and J genes are TRBV7-4 and TRBJ1-1; D is possibly TRBD1 (6 bases). Germline lookup yields CDR1 SGHVT and CDR2 SQSDAQ. This CDR3 is 13 amino acids long. The V end was cut by 4 bases, the J end by 1 base, with 7 bases between. CDR3 nucleotides: TGTGCCAGCAGCTCGGACAGGAACACTGAAGCTTTCTTT. Protein sequence: CASSSDRNTEAFF.

This clone was counted at least ten times. J is TRBJ1-3 and V is TRBV11-3, with 10 bases matching TRBD1. Unmatched junction bases numbered 7, after V lost 6 bases and J lost 8 bases. The V gene's germline CDR1 is SGHNT and CDR2 YENEEA. The CDR3 runs to 14 residues. CDR3 loop: CASRQDRGVDTIYF. CDR3 bases: TGTGCCAGCAGGCAGGACAGGGGGGTGGACACCATATATTTT.

This chain links TRBV6-8 with TRBJ1-4; D not resolved. The V end was cut by 10 bases, the J end by 8 bases, with 20 bases between. CDR3 length: 14 residues. Germline V CDR1 and CDR2: MNHGY, SAAAGT. The CDR3 DNA sequence: TGTGCCATCAGAAGCGGGCCGGAGGGCGAAAAACTGTTTTTT. This gives the protein CAIRSGPEGEKLFF.

This clone was counted a few times. J is TRBJ1-1 and V is TRBV6-8; weak D call: TRBD1 (5 bases). Trimming left V 6 bases short and J 1 base short, with 18 bases between. Germline CDR1 reads MNHGY; CDR2 reads SAAAGT. The CDR3 has 16 amino acids. The CDR3 nucleotides read TGTGCCAGCAGATCCCTTACCGGGACCGAGAACACTGAAGCTTTCTTT. It is translated as CASRSLTGTENTEAFF.

This sequence joins TRBV19 and TRBJ2-5; D is unclear. V lost 3 bases to trimming and J lost 5 bases, with 10 bases between them. The germline gives CDR1 LNHDA, CDR2 SQIVND (reference sequence). This CDR3 is 13 amino acids long. CDR3 sequence (DNA): TGTGCCAGTAGTATGTCTGTTAGTGAGACCCAGTACTTC. Protein sequence: CASSMSVSETQYF.

This CDR3 reads CASTRVGVLSGNTIYF. As DNA, the CDR3 is TGTGCCAGCACCCGGGTAGGGGTTCTCTCTGGAAACACCATATATTTT. J is TRBJ1-3 and V is TRBV11-3, with a weak D call TRBD1 (5 bases). CDR3 length: 16 amino acids. Germline V gives CDR1 SGHNT, CDR2 YENEEA. With 7 bases removed from V and 0 bases from J, the gap between germline ends came to 16 bases.

This clone showed up just a few times. The genes are TRBV9 and TRBJ2-3, with TRBD2 identical over 8 bases. CDR1 and CDR2 from the germline V gene are SGDLS and YYNGEE. CDR3 length equals 15 residues. Trimming took 2 bases from V and 4 from J; bases not matched to a gene: 6. DNA of the CDR3: TGTGCCAGCAGCGTGGGACTAGATAGGCCAGATACGCAGTATTTT. Translation gives CASSVGLDRPDTQYF.

This clone appeared a few times. The rearrangement joins TRBV15 to TRBJ1-1; 9 bases align to TRBD1. The CDR3 length is 14 residues. The V gene end was trimmed by 3 bases and the J gene end by 11 bases; junction bases not matched to a gene: 10. Germline CDR1 reads LNHNV; CDR2 reads YYDKDF (reference sequence). DNA of the CDR3: TGTGCCACCAGCAGGCAACAGGGGGCGATGGGTGCTTTCTTT. This encodes CATSRQQGAMGAFF.

The V call is TRBV29-1, the J call TRBJ2-3; D is unclear. This CDR3 spans 12 amino acids. Germline V gene lookup returns CDR1 SQVTM and CDR2 ANQGSEA. The V and J ends lost 4 bases and 2 bases respectively, with 7 bases between them. The CDR3 coding sequence is TGCAGCGTTGTCCCAGCCACAGATACGCAGTATTTT. This sequence encodes CSVVPATDTQYF.

This clone was counted a few times. The V gene is TRBV11-3, the J gene TRBJ2-5, with 7 bases identical to TRBD1. Losses at the gene ends were 5 bases for V and 3 bases for J; bases not matched to a gene: 9. The CDR3 sequence is 15 residues long. Germline loops: CDR1 SGHNT, CDR2 YENEEA. CDR3 nucleotide sequence: TGTGCCAGCAGCCTACAGACAGGGTTAGAAGAGACCCAGTACTTC. Protein: CASSLQTGLEETQYF.

This chain joins TRBV14 and TRBJ1-2; no reliable D call. CDR1 is SGHDN, CDR2 FVKESK, per germline. The CDR3 length is 14 residues. V lost 5 bases and J lost 3, with 13 bases in between. CDR3 residues: CASSSGRRDYGYTF. CDR3 bases: TGTGCCAGCAGCTCAGGAAGGCGGGACTATGGCTACACCTTC.

This clone was counted only a few times. CDR3: CASSLVGGFGSYNEQFF. CDR3 bases: TGTGCCAGCAGCTTAGTAGGCGGGTTTGGATCCTACAATGAGCAGTTCTTC. This sequence joins TRBV7-7 and TRBJ2-1, with a weak D call TRBD2 (5 bases). This CDR3 region has 17 residues. Trimming removed 1 base at V and 1 base at J, with 14 bases between. Germline values: CDR1 SSHAT, CDR2 FNYEAQ (reference sequence).

The chain couples TRBV19 to TRBJ1-5; the D gene is possibly TRBD1 (5 bases). The CDR3 sequence is 18 residues long. V lost 2 bases and J 7 bases, leaving 24 bases between the germline ends. Per the germline V gene, CDR1 is LNHDA and CDR2 is SQIVND (reference sequence). CDR3 sequence (DNA): TGTGCCAGTAGTATAAAGCCCCCGACAGCTGCATGGGGACAGCCCCAGCATTTT. This gives the protein CASSIKPPTAAWGQPQHF.

J is TRBJ2-6 and V is TRBV19, with D possibly matching TRBD1 (5 bases). The CDR3 contains 17 residues. V was cut by 6 bases and J by 0 bases, with 15 bases left in between. Germline V gene lookup returns CDR1 LNHDA and CDR2 SQIVND (reference sequence). This CDR3 reads CASSLTQEISGANVLTF. The CDR3 DNA follows: TGTGCCAGTAGCCTGACACAGGAGATCTCTGGGGCCAACGTCCTGACTTTC.

This clone was detected many times. V gene TRBV7-1 combines with J gene TRBJ2-5; D not certain. TRBV7-1 is given ORF status, its function remaining uncertain. This CDR3 has 14 amino acids. V gave up 4 bases and J gave up 3 bases, with 12 bases separating them. The CDR3 protein is CASSLGGAKETQYF. CDR3 sequence (DNA): TGTGCCAGCAGCTTAGGTGGCGCCAAAGAGACCCAGTACTTC.

The chain employs TRBV29-1 and TRBJ2-1; D might be TRBD2 (7 bases). Deletions cut 1 base from V and 3 bases from J, with 16 bases between. CDR3 length: 16 amino acids. The germline V gene encodes CDR1 SQVTM and CDR2 ANQGSEA. The CDR3 DNA reads as TGCAGCGTTGAAGGACGGGGGGCCAAGAGCTACAATGAGCAGTTCTTC. It translates to CSVEGRGAKSYNEQFF.

By proportion, this clone is medium-sized (0.01 to 0.1%). The chain joins TRBV11-3 to TRBJ2-7; a weak D match, TRBD2 (6 bases). The CDR3 extends over 14 amino acids. Trimming cost V 4 bases and J 2 bases, with 12 bases left between them. Germline CDR1 SGHNT, CDR2 YENEEA. Here the CDR3 reads CASSSRGSTYEQYF. In nucleotides, the CDR3 is TGTGCCAGCAGCTCCCGGGGGAGTACCTACGAGCAGTACTTC.

This clone was counted a few times. V is TRBV18 and J is TRBJ2-7; D gene unclear. Trimming cost V 2 bases and J 6 bases, with 14 bases left between them. CDR1 is KGHSH, CDR2 LQKENI, per germline. The CDR3 spans 14 residues. The CDR3 DNA sequence: TGTGCCAGCTCACCAGGTGGGCAGCGCCGCGAGCAGTACGTC. Translating gives CASSPGGQRREQYV.

The rearrangement joins TRBV6-7 to TRBJ2-1; the match to TRBD1 covers 10 bases. TRBV6-7 belongs to the ORF category, with a function that is uncertain. The trim removed 2 bases at V and 1 base at J, leaving 5 bases unmatched. This CDR3 region has 17 residues. The CDR3 spells CASSYTPGQGSYNEQFF. The DNA for the CDR3 is TGTGCCAGCAGTTACACTCCGGGACAGGGGTCCTACAATGAGCAGTTCTTC.

V usage is TRBV14 and J usage is TRBJ2-3; no firm D call. CDR1 and CDR2 from the germline V gene are SGHDN and FVKESK. The CDR3 extends over 16 amino acids. Trimming cost V 4 bases and J 1 base, with 15 bases left between them. The chain's CDR3 is CASSPQLGRGTDTQYF. CDR3 DNA sequence: TGTGCCAGCAGCCCCCAACTCGGAAGGGGCACAGATACGCAGTATTTT.